A single sample gave rise to the 31 T cell receptor beta chains below, sequenced in a study of T-cell reconstitution after alpha-beta-depleted transplantation in children. For TCRbeta, the library was prepared with unique molecular identifiers. MiXCR was run by TCRdb on the PCR reads, yielding one entry per CDR3 protein. The repertoire holds around 340,000 distinct CDR3 sequences, with about an eighth as singletons. The input for sequencing was PBMCs, taken from the stem cell graft. All receptors come from a human donor who donated a stem cell graft to a child with Fanconi anemia.

The chain couples TRBV4-3 to TRBJ1-1, with D hard to call. The CDR3 spans 16 residues. Trimming took 0 bases from V and 2 from J, leaving 13 bases between them. Germline V gene lookup returns CDR1 LGHNA and CDR2 YSLEER. CDR3 sequence reads: CASSQESGPVNTEAFF. DNA of the CDR3: TGCGCCAGCAGCCAAGAATCTGGACCGGTCAACACTGAAGCTTTCTTT.

The V and J genes are TRBV10-2 and TRBJ1-6, with D hard to call. The CDR3 is 13 residues long. In germline, CDR1 is WSHSY, CDR2 SAAADI. The V end was cut by 0 bases, the J end by 9 bases, with 6 bases between. The DNA for the CDR3 is TGCGCCAGCAGTGAGTCAACTGGTTCACCCCTCCACTTT. As protein: CASSESTGSPLHF.

This clonotype occurred many times. The rearrangement links TRBV4-2 to TRBJ2-7; weak D call: TRBD2 (5 bases). Between the trimmed V and J ends, which lost 0 bases and 4 bases, there was a span of 16 bases. Germline V gives CDR1 LGHNA, CDR2 YNFKEQ. The CDR3 has 16 residues. In nucleotides, the CDR3 is TGTGCCAGCAGCCAAGATACACAGCCTTCGGGATACGAGCAGTACTTC. This translates into CASSQDTQPSGYEQYF.

The chain couples TRBV4-2 to TRBJ1-3; tentative D call: TRBD1 (5 bases). Trimming stripped 4 bases from V and 9 bases from J, with 13 bases between. The CDR3 spans 13 residues. The germline V gene has CDR1 LGHNA and CDR2 YNFKEQ. This chain's CDR3 is CASSPGPGCTIYF. Here the CDR3 DNA reads TGTGCCAGCAGCCCGGGGCCCGGCTGCACCATATATTTT.

In its sample, this clonotype was seen many times. The junction shows a germline mismatch at one end, possibly a read error. This rearrangement joins TRBV5-1 to TRBJ2-3; 8 nucleotides match TRBD1. Germline CDR1 and CDR2: SGHRS and YFSETQ. The CDR3 sequence is 14 residues long. CDR3 sequence (DNA): TGTGCCAGCAGCTTAGCCCAGGGGGCGGATACGCAGTATTTT. Amino acids: CASSLAQGADTQYF. The full variable domain, with the rest looked up from reference TRBV5-1 and TRBJ2-3, is KAGVTQTPRYLIKTRGQQVTLSCSPISGHRSVSWYQQTPGQGLQFLFEYFSETQRNKGNFPGRFSGRQFSNSRSEMNVSTLELGDSALYLCASSLAQGADTQYFGPGTRLTVL.

This clonotype was counted a few times. The CDR3 bases are TGCAGTGCTAGTGGTCCCTATAATTCACCCCTCCACTTT. Translated: CSASGPYNSPLHF. V and J are TRBV20-1 and TRBJ1-6; unclear D gene. From germline, CDR1 is DFQATT and CDR2 SNEGSKA (reference sequence). The germline V and J ends were trimmed by 3 bases and 2 bases, with 5 bases remaining between them. This CDR3 is built from 13 residues.

This clonotype was seen at least ten times. This sequence joins TRBV7-2 and TRBJ2-3, with 8 positions matching TRBD2. Trimming at V came to 3 bases and at J to 6 bases, leaving 2 bases not matched to a gene. Germline lookup yields CDR1 SGHTA and CDR2 FQGNSA. This CDR3 spans 13 amino acids. CDR3 DNA sequence: TGTGCCAGCAGCTTCCGGGGGGGTGATACGCAGTATTTT. As protein: CASSFRGGDTQYF.

CDR3 loop: CSARDTQGVETQYF. CDR3 DNA: TGCAGTGCTAGAGATACCCAGGGGGTAGAGACCCAGTACTTC. V gene TRBV20-1 combines with J gene TRBJ2-5, with TRBD1 identical over 7 bases. The CDR3 contains 14 residues. With V trimmed by 0 bases and J by 4 bases, 5 bases remained unmatched. Germline CDR1 DFQATT, CDR2 SNEGSKA (reference sequence).

This clonotype was seen repeatedly, ten times or more. V usage is TRBV29-1 and J usage is TRBJ1-2, with 9 bases that match TRBD1. V trimming: 3 bases; J trimming: 3 bases; junction bases outside the gene matches: 2. Germline-derived CDR1 and CDR2 are SQVTM and ANQGSEA. CDR3 length equals 13 residues. CDR3: CSVDRTGDYGYTF. Here the CDR3 DNA reads TGCAGCGTTGATCGGACAGGGGACTATGGCTACACCTTC.

This chain joins TRBV12-1 and TRBJ1-1; the table's D call of TRBD1 was not tested on the DNA. TRBV12-1 is labeled a pseudogene. This CDR3 contains 13 residues. The CDR3 nucleotides read TGTGCCAGCAGCGTCCCCGGGTCTGGGGAAGCTTTCTTT. As protein: CASSVPGSGEAFF.

The chain links TRBV4-3 to TRBJ2-2; TRBD1 matches at 11 bases. The ends lost 0 bases at V and 4 bases at J; junction bases unmatched: 4. Germline loops: CDR1 LGHNA, CDR2 YSLEER. The CDR3 is 17 amino acids. The CDR3 DNA sequence: TGCGCCAGCAGCCAAGATCCGGGACAGGGGGGCACCGGGGAGCTGTTTTTT. It yields the protein CASSQDPGQGGTGELFF.

This clonotype was seen a handful of times. The rearrangement links TRBV5-1 to TRBJ2-1; 10 bases are shared with TRBD1. The J segment lost 6 bases and the V segment lost 5 bases, leaving 5 bases of the junction unmatched. Germline CDR1 is SGHRS and CDR2 is YFSETQ. The CDR3 has 14 residues. The CDR3 coding sequence is TGCGCCAGCAGAGGACAGGGGGTTTCCAATGAGCAGTTCTTC. This encodes CASRGQGVSNEQFF.

This clonotype was detected only a few times. CDR3 loop: CATSDYGRNYGYTF. The CDR3 DNA reads as TGTGCCACCAGTGATTACGGACGGAACTATGGCTACACCTTC. This sequence joins TRBV24-1 and TRBJ1-2; the D is unclear. The CDR3 loop spans 14 amino acids. V dropped 2 bases and J dropped 2 bases, with 8 bases sitting between them. Germline values: CDR1 KGHDR, CDR2 SFDVKD.

This clonotype was detected many times. V usage is TRBV6-1 and J usage is TRBJ2-5; D not certain. CDR3 length equals 14 residues. The V end lost 6 bases, the J end lost 1 base, and 12 bases lay between the germline ends. Germline CDR1 reads MNHNS; CDR2 reads SASEGT. CDR3 coding DNA: TGTGCCAGCAGCCCCTTTATCCTCCAAGAGACCCAGTACTTC. This gives the protein CASSPFILQETQYF.

A remark on this clonotype: Because it lacks the conserved phenylalanine or tryptophan at the end, this CDR3 is likely a read error. No DNA is shown, since the ends of the CDR3 on it are uncertain; the CDR3 is the one TCRdb lists. V is TRBV7-9 and J is TRBJ2-5; the D call in the table, TRBD1, was not verified against the DNA. The germline V gene has CDR1 SEHNR and CDR2 FQNEAQ (reference sequence). The CDR3 totals 14 residues, both ends included. CDR3 amino acids: CASSSQGNRGSLRV.

This clonotype was detected many times. CDR3 sequence: CASIILGRDYGYTF. In DNA form, the CDR3 reads TGTGCCAGCATCATCCTAGGCAGAGACTATGGCTACACCTTC. The genes are TRBV7-9 and TRBJ1-2, with D hard to call. V was clipped by 7 bases and J by 3 bases, with 15 bases between them. In germline, CDR1 is SEHNR, CDR2 FQNEAQ (reference sequence). The CDR3 is 14 amino acids.

This clonotype was found many times. The chain employs TRBV6-5 and TRBJ1-1; tentative D call: TRBD1 (5 bases). V shed 2 bases and J shed 11 bases, with 21 bases lying between them. Germline CDR1 is MNHEY and CDR2 is SVGAGI. There are 15 residues in the CDR3. CDR3 amino acids: CASSYPPSGGGNAFF. For the CDR3, the DNA is TGTGCCAGCAGTTACCCCCCCTCTGGGGGGGGAAATGCTTTCTTT.

The genes are TRBV10-3 and TRBJ2-3; maybe TRBD2 (5 bases). CDR1 and CDR2 from the germline V gene are ENHRY and SYGVKD. The CDR3 contains 12 residues. V was shortened by 7 bases and J by 2 bases, with 7 bases between the two germline ends. Here the CDR3 reads CAIKGDTDTQYF. Here the CDR3 DNA reads TGTGCCATCAAGGGAGACACAGATACGCAGTATTTT.

This clonotype was detected a few times. The chain employs TRBV3-1 and TRBJ1-1; the D gene is possibly TRBD1 (5 bases). Trimming took 1 base from V and 0 from J, leaving 6 bases between them. This CDR3 has 14 amino acids. Germline V CDR1 and CDR2: LGHDT, YNNKEL (reference sequence). CDR3 sequence: CASSQVGVNTEAFF. CDR3 DNA sequence: TGTGCCAGCAGCCAAGTGGGGGTGAACACTGAAGCTTTCTTT.

V and J are TRBV18 and TRBJ2-5; the D is unclear. V was trimmed by 0 bases and J by 2 bases, leaving 7 bases between them. The V gene's germline CDR1 is KGHSH and CDR2 LQKENI. This CDR3 comprises 14 residues. CDR3 coding DNA: TGTGCCAGCTCACCACCAACTCGTCAAGAGACCCAGTACTTC. Translated, it gives CASSPPTRQETQYF.

This clonotype has a handful of counts. This chain connects TRBV7-6 to TRBJ2-5, with 8 bases lining up with TRBD1. Germline-derived CDR1 and CDR2 are SGHVS and FNYEAQ. This CDR3 is 14 amino acids long. V dropped 4 bases and J dropped 5; count of bases not matched to a gene: 6. Written as DNA, the CDR3 is TGTGCCAGCAGCTCGGACAGGGTCGGGGAGACCCAGTACTTC. Its translation is CASSSDRVGETQYF.

This clonotype has at least ten counts. This chain uses TRBV2 with TRBJ2-4, with a weak D call TRBD1 (5 bases). Germline CDR1 reads SNHLY; CDR2 reads FYNNEI. Trimming stripped 1 base from V and 9 bases from J, with 22 bases between. CDR3 length: 17 amino acids. The CDR3 reads CASSEDPTGEVGIIQYF. The DNA for the CDR3 is TGTGCCAGCAGTGAAGACCCCACAGGAGAAGTCGGAATCATTCAGTACTTC.

The chain carries TRBV7-2 and TRBJ2-7; 9 nucleotides match TRBD2. There are 14 residues in the CDR3. Germline V gene sequence: CDR1 SGHTA, CDR2 FQGNSA. The V gene end was trimmed by 5 bases and the J gene end by 0 bases; junction bases not matched to a gene: 2. CDR3 DNA: TGTGCCAGCAGCGCAGCGGGGGGCTCCTACGAGCAGTACTTC. This gives the protein CASSAAGGSYEQYF.

This clonotype appeared a few times. V usage is TRBV2 and J usage is TRBJ2-3, with D tentatively TRBD2 (6 bases). The germline V and J ends were trimmed by 5 bases and 2 bases, with 17 bases remaining between them. There are 16 residues in the CDR3. The V gene's germline CDR1 is SNHLY and CDR2 FYNNEI. The CDR3 here is CASSSLAGGATDTQYF. Here the CDR3 DNA reads TGTGCCAGCAGTTCGTTAGCTGGCGGGGCCACAGATACGCAGTATTTT.

This chain connects TRBV5-6 to TRBJ1-2; no reliable D call. This CDR3 has 17 amino acids. The V and J ends lost 6 bases and 4 bases respectively, with 25 bases between them. Germline assignment: CDR1 SGHDT and CDR2 YYEEEE. The CDR3 DNA sequence: TGTGCCAGCAACCCGGGAATCCGTAACCACCACCTCTATGGCTACACCTTC. Translated, it gives CASNPGIRNHHLYGYTF.

As concerns this clonotype: This sequence may be a read error, since a much larger clone differs from it by one base. The V and J genes are TRBV12-3 or TRBV12-4 and TRBJ2-1, with a possible D match to TRBD1 (6 bases). CDR3 length: 19 residues. V was clipped by 8 bases and J by 3 bases, with 29 bases between them. The CDR3 region has the DNA TGTGCCAGCTGTCTTCTGGAGGTATCGACAGGTCAATTCTACAATGAGCAGTTCTTC. This sequence encodes CASCLLEVSTGQFYNEQFF.

The V and J genes are TRBV27 and TRBJ2-1, with 7 bases aligning to TRBD1. The V gene end was trimmed by 4 bases and the J gene end by 13 bases; junction bases not matched to a gene: 4. This CDR3 is 11 amino acids long. CDR1 is MNHEY and CDR2 is SMNVEV in the germline V gene (reference sequence). The CDR3 region has the DNA TGTGCCAGCAGTTCAACAGGGGTACAGTTCTTC. Translation gives CASSSTGVQFF.

This clonotype turned up a few times. This chain connects TRBV2 to TRBJ2-7, with a tentative D call TRBD2 (5 bases). The V gene lost 2 bases and the J gene lost 0 bases, with 17 bases spanning the gap. The CDR3 runs to 17 residues. CDR1 SNHLY and CDR2 FYNNEI come from the germline V gene. In DNA, the CDR3 is TGTGCCAGCAGTGAAAATTTGATGCCAGGACTCTCCTACGAGCAGTACGTC. Translation gives CASSENLMPGLSYEQYV.

In its sample, this clonotype was seen a few times. The CDR3 protein is CATRPRSSTDTQYF. In DNA, the CDR3 is TGTGCCACCCGACCTCGAAGTAGTACAGATACGCAGTATTTT. The rearrangement joins TRBV6-2 or TRBV6-3 to TRBJ2-3; D unclear. The V gene's germline CDR1 is MNHEY and CDR2 SVGEGT. Trimming pared 10 bases from V and 3 bases from J, leaving 17 bases between. This CDR3 region has 14 residues.

The sample holds a few counts of this clonotype. This chain uses TRBV13 with TRBJ1-3, with D perhaps TRBD1 (5 bases). CDR3 length: 16 amino acids. Germline CDR1 is PRHDT and CDR2 is FYEKMQ (reference sequence). The V gene lost 5 bases and the J gene lost 0 bases, with 14 bases spanning the gap. The CDR3 spells CASSLFTGYSGNTIYF. CDR3 nucleotides: TGTGCCAGCAGCCTCTTTACAGGATACTCTGGAAACACCATATATTTT.

This clonotype was found a few times. The rearrangement uses TRBV10-3 and TRBJ2-5, with D unclear. The V end lost 4 bases, the J end lost 1 base, and 7 bases lay between the germline ends. The CDR3 is 13 residues long. CDR1 is ENHRY and CDR2 is SYGVKD in the germline V gene. Here the CDR3 reads CAISGRSQETQYF. For the CDR3, the DNA is TGTGCCATCAGTGGCAGGAGCCAAGAGACCCAGTACTTC.